A single sample gave rise to the 18 T cell receptor beta chains below, sequenced in a study of cytomegalovirus exposure and HLA in healthy donors. Primers: 60 Vbeta forward and 13 Jbeta reverse. TCRdb's copy holds only in-frame clones and misses some; the assay was immunoSEQ multiplex PCR. Counted here are about 120,000 clones, 9.5% occurring once; the ten biggest clones make up 3% to 3.5%. The sequencing input was PBMCs. The receptors were gathered from a man younger than 40 in good health and CMV-seronegative.

In its sample, this clone was seen a few times. This sequence joins TRBV27 and TRBJ2-5; 8 bases are a match to TRBD2. With the DNA end fitting TRBJ2-7 better, the J assignment may be wrong. CDR3 size: 13 residues. Per the germline V gene, CDR1 is MNHEY and CDR2 is SMNVEV (reference sequence). CDR3 loop: CASSGRGAYEQYF. CDR3 in DNA: TGTGCCAGCTCCGGGCGGGGGGCATACGAGCAGTACTTC.

This clone was observed a handful of times. The chain uses TRBV11-1 and TRBJ2-1, with 12 bases matching TRBD2. The germline V gene has CDR1 SGHAT and CDR2 FQDESV (reference sequence). This CDR3 region has 15 residues. The ends lost 4 bases at V and 8 bases at J; junction bases unmatched: 6. CDR3 region: CASSSGLAGSYEQFF. As DNA, the CDR3 is TGTGCCAGCAGCTCCGGACTAGCGGGATCTTATGAGCAGTTCTTC.

This clone was recorded a few times. This sequence joins TRBV4-1 and TRBJ1-2; possible D gene TRBD1, 5 bases. Germline V CDR1 and CDR2: MGHRA, YSYEKL. V was cut by 4 bases and J by 4 bases, with 10 bases left in between. The CDR3 has 13 residues. The CDR3 region is CASSPTTAYGYTF. The CDR3 DNA reads TGCGCCAGCAGCCCAACGACAGCCTATGGCTACACCTTC.

This clone was observed a handful of times. J is TRBJ2-7 and V is TRBV7-9; 8 bases agree with TRBD1. Germline CDR1 SEHNR, CDR2 FQNEAQ (reference sequence). V dropped 5 bases and J dropped 5; count of bases not matched to a gene: 11. This CDR3 has 15 residues. CDR3 nucleotide sequence: TGTGCCAGCAGCGAAGTCCGGGACAGGTTGAACGAGCAGTACTTC. Protein product: CASSEVRDRLNEQYF. Drawing the rest from reference TRBV7-9 and TRBJ2-7, the complete variable domain is DTGVSQNPRHKITKRGQNVTFRCDPISEHNRLYWYRQTLGQGPEFLTYFQNEAQLEKSRLLSDRFSAERPKGSFSTLEIQRTEQGDSAMYLCASSEVRDRLNEQYFGPGTRLTVT.

This clone showed up just a few times. The J gene is TRBJ2-1, the V gene TRBV7-3, with 9 bases matching TRBD2. Germline loops: CDR1 SGHTA, CDR2 FQGTGA. Losses at the gene ends were 2 bases for V and 10 bases for J; bases not matched to a gene: 9. The CDR3 is 15 residues long. This CDR3 reads CASSLYSGSEREQFF. DNA for the CDR3: TGTGCCAGCAGCTTATATAGCGGGAGCGAGCGCGAGCAGTTCTTC.

In its sample, this clone was seen a few times. The rearrangement links TRBV5-4 to TRBJ1-2; 10 bases agree with TRBD1. Germline V CDR1 and CDR2: SGHNT, YYREEE (reference sequence). This CDR3 comprises 16 residues. The trim removed 7 bases at V and 2 bases at J, leaving 11 bases unmatched. The CDR3 DNA reads TGTGCCAGCCAAACCGGGACAGGGGTGTCGAACTATGGCTACACCTTC. Translation: CASQTGTGVSNYGYTF.

Here the CDR3 reads CASSAQISYNEQFF. CDR3 nucleotide sequence: TGTGCCAGCAGCGCCCAGATCTCCTACAATGAGCAGTTCTTC. This chain connects TRBV7-3 to TRBJ2-1; D uncertain. The germline V gene encodes CDR1 SGHTA and CDR2 FQGTGA. With 5 bases removed from V and 0 bases from J, the gap between germline ends came to 8 bases. This CDR3 comprises 14 residues.

The rearrangement joins TRBV23-1 to TRBJ2-1; tentative D call: TRBD1 (6 bases). TRBV23-1 qualifies as an ORF whose function is uncertain. Trimming removed 0 bases from V and 10 bases from J, with 10 bases in between. This CDR3 is built from 13 residues. This CDR3 reads CASSQSRGWEQFF. CDR3 nucleotides: TGCGCCAGCAGTCAATCCAGGGGATGGGAGCAGTTCTTC.

This clone was counted only a few times. This specimen includes other DNA sequences encoding the same CDR3. J is TRBJ2-1 and V is TRBV5-4, with 8 bases matching TRBD1. V shed 0 bases, J shed 2 bases, and the junction held 1 base outside the gene matches. Germline lookup yields CDR1 SGHNT and CDR2 YYREEE (reference sequence). The CDR3 is made up of 15 amino acids. The CDR3 DNA reads as TGTGCCAGCAGCTTGGCCAGGGGGCCCTACAATGAGCAGTTCTTC. It specifies CASSLARGPYNEQFF.

This clone was seen only a few times. This chain joins TRBV6-1 and TRBJ2-1; D might be TRBD1 (5 bases). The germline gives CDR1 MNHNS, CDR2 SASEGT. Trimming cost V 6 bases and J 9 bases, with 12 bases left between them. This CDR3 spans 12 amino acids. The CDR3, as DNA: TGTGCCAGCAGCGCAGGGTCGGGTGAGCAGTTCTTC. The encoded protein is CASSAGSGEQFF.

This clone was counted a few times. CDR3 protein: CAWSVGQGGYEQYF. As DNA, the CDR3 is TGTGCCTGGAGTGTAGGTCAGGGTGGCTACGAGCAGTACTTC. The rearrangement links TRBV30 to TRBJ2-7, with TRBD1 as a possible D gene (5 bases). The CDR3 is 14 residues long. Germline V gene lookup returns CDR1 GTSNPN and CDR2 SVGIG (reference sequence). Deletions cut 0 bases from V and 3 bases from J, with 12 bases between.

V gene TRBV9 combines with J gene TRBJ2-3; TRBD2 is a possible D gene (6 bases). Germline V gene data show CDR1 as SGDLS and CDR2 as YYNGEE. Trimming stripped 0 bases from V and 4 bases from J, with 12 bases between. The CDR3 is 15 residues long. CDR3 nucleotide sequence: TGTGCCAGCAGCGTAGGGGGAGGCAGCGCAGATACGCAGTATTTT. As protein: CASSVGGGSADTQYF.

The chain recombines TRBV6-1 with TRBJ2-1, with 8 bases identical to TRBD1. Germline V gives CDR1 MNHNS, CDR2 SASEGT. With V trimmed by 8 bases and J by 6 bases, 9 bases remained unmatched. The CDR3 has 14 residues. CDR3 region: CASLGLQGGNEQFF. In nucleotides, the CDR3 is TGTGCCAGCCTGGGGTTACAGGGGGGCAATGAGCAGTTCTTC.

The table lists this clone with a few counts. The V call is TRBV11-2, the J call TRBJ1-2; 8 bases are shared with TRBD1. The V gene end was trimmed by 0 bases and the J gene end by 4 bases; junction bases not matched to a gene: 4. This CDR3 has 15 residues. Per the germline V gene, CDR1 is SGHAT and CDR2 is FQNNGV. The CDR3 protein is CASSLDSQGAYGYTF. CDR3 in DNA: TGTGCCAGCAGCTTAGATAGCCAGGGGGCCTATGGCTACACCTTC. Using reference TRBV11-2 and TRBJ1-2 for the parts outside the CDR3, the full variable domain is EAGVAQSPRYKIIEKRQSVAFWCNPISGHATLYWYQQILGQGPKLLIQFQNNGVVDDSQLPKDRFSAERLKGVDSTLKIQPAKLEDSAVYLCASSLDSQGAYGYTFGSGTRLTVV.

The CDR3 protein is CASSFQAGAVNEQFF. CDR3 sequence (DNA): TGTGCCAGCAGTTTCCAGGCAGGGGCCGTCAATGAGCAGTTCTTC. V gene TRBV6-5 combines with J gene TRBJ2-1; the D gene is possibly TRBD1 (6 bases). V gave up 4 bases and J gave up 6 bases, with 16 bases separating them. Per germline, CDR1 MNHEY and CDR2 SVGAGI. This CDR3 region has 15 residues.

This chain joins TRBV9 and TRBJ1-6, with TRBD1 matching 8 bases. V trimming: 0 bases; J trimming: 8 bases; junction bases outside the gene matches: 7. The CDR3 is made up of 16 amino acids. Germline V gene sequence: CDR1 SGDLS, CDR2 YYNGEE. CDR3: CASSVAPGGFDSPLHF. The CDR3 nucleotides are TGTGCCAGCAGCGTAGCCCCAGGGGGCTTCGATTCACCCCTCCACTTT.

The chain employs TRBV7-9 and TRBJ1-2; the match to TRBD1 covers 10 bases. The CDR3 has 15 amino acids. Germline trimming cut 4 bases from V and 8 bases from J; bases unmatched to any gene: 10. The germline CDR1 and CDR2 sequences are SEHNR and FQNEAQ (reference sequence). CDR3 in DNA: TGTGCCAGCAGCTCCTACTTGACAGGGGGCGAGGGCTACACCTTC. This codes for CASSSYLTGGEGYTF.

This clone was counted a few times. The CDR3 region is CASSQAGRRVSQPQHF. The CDR3 DNA reads TGTGCCAGCAGCCAAGCGGGTCGCAGGGTCAGTCAGCCCCAGCATTTT. The V and J genes are TRBV14 and TRBJ1-5, with TRBD1 as a possible D gene (5 bases). The CDR3 runs 16 residues. V lost 1 base to trimming and J lost 6 bases, with 16 bases between them. Germline V CDR1 and CDR2: SGHDN, FVKESK.